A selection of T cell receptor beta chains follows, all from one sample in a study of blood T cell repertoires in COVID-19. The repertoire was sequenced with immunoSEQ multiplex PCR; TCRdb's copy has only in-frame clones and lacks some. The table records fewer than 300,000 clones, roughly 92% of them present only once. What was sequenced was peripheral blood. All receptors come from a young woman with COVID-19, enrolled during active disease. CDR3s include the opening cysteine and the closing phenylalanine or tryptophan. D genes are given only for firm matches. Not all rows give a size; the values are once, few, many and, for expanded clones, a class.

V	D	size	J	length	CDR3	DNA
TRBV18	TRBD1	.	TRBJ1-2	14	CASSPGTGNYGYTF	TGTGCCAGCTCACCCGGGACAGGGAACTATGGCTACACCTTC
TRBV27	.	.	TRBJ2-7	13	CASSFQGGYEQYF	TGTGCCAGCAGTTTCCAGGGGGGCTACGAGCAGTACTTC
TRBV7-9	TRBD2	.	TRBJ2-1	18	CASSTRTSGSQPYNEQFF	TGTGCCAGCAGCACCCGGACTAGCGGGAGTCAACCCTACAATGAGCAGTTCTTC
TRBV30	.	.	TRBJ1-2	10	CAWSGLGYTF	TGTGCCTGGAGCGGACTAGGCTACACCTTC
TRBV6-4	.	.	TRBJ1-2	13	CASSDRGNYGYTF	TGTGCCAGCAGTGACAGGGGAAACTATGGCTACACCTTC
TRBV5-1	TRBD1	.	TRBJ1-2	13	CASSVDRDGGYTF	TGCGCCAGCAGCGTGGACAGGGACGGTGGCTACACCTTC
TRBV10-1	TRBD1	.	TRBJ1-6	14	CASSPGQGASPLHF	TGCGCCAGCAGCCCGGGACAGGGGGCTTCACCCCTCCACTTT
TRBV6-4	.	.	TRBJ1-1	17	CASSDRNRTGWITEAFF	TGTGCCAGCAGTGACCGAAACAGGACCGGCTGGATCACTGAAGCTTTCTTT
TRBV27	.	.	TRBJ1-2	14	CASSLRSAAYGYTF	TGTGCCAGCAGTTTAAGGAGCGCTGCCTATGGCTACACCTTC
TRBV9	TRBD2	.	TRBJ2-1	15	CASSGGLLIHNEQFF	TGTGCCAGCAGCGGGGGACTACTAATCCACAATGAGCAGTTCTTC
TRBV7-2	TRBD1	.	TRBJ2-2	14	CASSSGQYTGELFF	TGTGCCAGCAGCTCGGGACAGTACACCGGGGAGCTGTTTTTT
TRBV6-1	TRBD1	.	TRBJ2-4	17	CASSGIGQGEAKNIQYF	TGTGCCAGCAGTGGGATAGGACAGGGAGAAGCCAAAAACATTCAGTACTTC
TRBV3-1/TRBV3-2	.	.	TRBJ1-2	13	CASSPGQNYGYTF	TGTGCCAGCAGCCCCGGACAGAACTATGGCTACACCTTC
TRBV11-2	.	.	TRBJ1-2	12	CASSLADRGYTF	TGTGCCAGCAGCTTAGCGGACAGAGGCTACACCTTC
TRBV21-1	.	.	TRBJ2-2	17	CASSKPGTSGNTGELFF	TGTGCCAGCAGCAAACCCGGGACTAGCGGTAACACCGGGGAGCTGTTTTTT
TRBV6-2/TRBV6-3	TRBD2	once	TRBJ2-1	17	CASSLAQPAGGTNEQFF	TGTGCCAGCAGTTTAGCGCAGCCAGCGGGAGGGACAAATGAGCAGTTCTTC
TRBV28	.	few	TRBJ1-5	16	CASSLFKGLSNQPQHF	TGTGCCAGCAGTTTATTTAAGGGGCTTAGCAATCAGCCCCAGCATTTT
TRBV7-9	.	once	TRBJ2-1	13	CASSLLPSNEQFF	TGTGCCAGCAGCTTACTCCCGAGCAATGAGCAGTTCTTC
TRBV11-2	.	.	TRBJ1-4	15	CASSLAGVTNEKLFF	TGTGCCAGCAGCTTAGCCGGGGTAACTAATGAAAAACTGTTTTTT
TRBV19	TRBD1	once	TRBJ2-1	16	CASSSGQGNSYNEQFF	TGTGCCAGTAGTTCAGGACAGGGTAATTCCTACAATGAGCAGTTCTTC
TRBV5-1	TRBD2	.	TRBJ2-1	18	CASSFSGTSGNSYNEQFF	TGCGCCAGCAGCTTTTCCGGGACTAGCGGGAACTCCTACAATGAGCAGTTCTTC
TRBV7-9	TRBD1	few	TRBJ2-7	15	CASSQKQGSSYEQYF	TGTGCCAGCAGCCAAAAACAGGGGAGCTCCTACGAGCAGTACTTC
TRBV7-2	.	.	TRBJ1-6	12	CASSYSGETLHF	TGTGCCAGCAGCTATTCAGGGGAAACCCTCCACTTT
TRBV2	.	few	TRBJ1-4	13	CASSLGQNEKLFF	TGTGCCAGCAGTTTAGGACAGAATGAAAAACTGTTTTTT
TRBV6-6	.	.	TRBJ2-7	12	CASSLGSYEQYF	TGTGCCAGCAGTCTCGGTTCCTACGAGCAGTACTTC
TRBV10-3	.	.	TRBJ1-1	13	CAIIGQGNTEAFF	TGTGCCATCATAGGGCAGGGCAACACTGAAGCTTTCTTT
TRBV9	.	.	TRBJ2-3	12	CASSPIADTQYF	TGTGCCAGCAGCCCGATAGCAGATACGCAGTATTTT
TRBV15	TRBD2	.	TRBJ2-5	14	CATSRGLAEETQYF	TGTGCCACCAGCAGGGGACTAGCGGAAGAGACCCAGTACTTC
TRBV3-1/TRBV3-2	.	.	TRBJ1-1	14	CASSQGQINTEAFF	TGTGCCAGCAGCCAAGGACAGATTAACACTGAAGCTTTCTTT
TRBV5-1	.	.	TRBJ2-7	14	CASSYRQLSYEQYF	TGCGCCAGCAGCTACAGACAGCTCTCCTACGAGCAGTACTTC
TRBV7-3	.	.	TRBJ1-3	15	CASSLNGGAGNTIYF	TGTGCCAGCAGCTTAAACGGCGGGGCCGGAAACACCATATATTTT